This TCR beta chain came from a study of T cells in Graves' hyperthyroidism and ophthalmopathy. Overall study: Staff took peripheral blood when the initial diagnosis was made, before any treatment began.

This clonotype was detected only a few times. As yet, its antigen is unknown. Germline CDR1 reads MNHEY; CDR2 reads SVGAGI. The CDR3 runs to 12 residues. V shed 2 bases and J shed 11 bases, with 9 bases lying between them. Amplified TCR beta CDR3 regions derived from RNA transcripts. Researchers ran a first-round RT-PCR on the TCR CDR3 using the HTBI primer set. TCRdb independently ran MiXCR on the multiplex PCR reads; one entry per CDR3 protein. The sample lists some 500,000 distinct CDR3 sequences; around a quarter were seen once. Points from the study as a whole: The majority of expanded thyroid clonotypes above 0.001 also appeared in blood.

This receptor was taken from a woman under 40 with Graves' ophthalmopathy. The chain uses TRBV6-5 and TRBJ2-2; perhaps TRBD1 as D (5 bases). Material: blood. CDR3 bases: TGTGCCAGCAGTTACGGGCAGGGTGAGCTGTTTTTT. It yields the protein CASSYGQGELFF.